The clone carrying this TCR beta chain qualifies as medium-sized (0.01 to 0.1%). Antigen specificity is unknown. The data derive from a study of resident and recirculating memory T cells in vitiligo. Study-level information: Epidermis came from shave biopsies of lesional and nonlesional sites, plus PBMCs.

Repertoires were generated with immunoSEQ multiplex PCR, while TCRdb's copy carries only in-frame clones and drops some. Of some 70,000 clones listed, just over 90% are singletons. Patients who had received treatment within the previous three months were excluded. Study-wide findings and caveats: Vitiligo lesions lacked a unique dominant clone, and clonality varied.

The CDR3 contains 13 residues. Between the trimmed V and J ends, which lost 1 base and 8 bases, there was a span of 11 bases. Germline V gene sequence: CDR1 LGHNA, CDR2 YSLEER. The sequence was obtained from a male donor with vitiligo. The V call is TRBV4-3, the J call TRBJ1-1; D unclear. Sequences were obtained from blood. CDR3 protein: CASSQVGGVEAFF. For the CDR3, the DNA is TGCGCCAGCAGCCAAGTTGGCGGGGTAGAAGCTTTCTTT.